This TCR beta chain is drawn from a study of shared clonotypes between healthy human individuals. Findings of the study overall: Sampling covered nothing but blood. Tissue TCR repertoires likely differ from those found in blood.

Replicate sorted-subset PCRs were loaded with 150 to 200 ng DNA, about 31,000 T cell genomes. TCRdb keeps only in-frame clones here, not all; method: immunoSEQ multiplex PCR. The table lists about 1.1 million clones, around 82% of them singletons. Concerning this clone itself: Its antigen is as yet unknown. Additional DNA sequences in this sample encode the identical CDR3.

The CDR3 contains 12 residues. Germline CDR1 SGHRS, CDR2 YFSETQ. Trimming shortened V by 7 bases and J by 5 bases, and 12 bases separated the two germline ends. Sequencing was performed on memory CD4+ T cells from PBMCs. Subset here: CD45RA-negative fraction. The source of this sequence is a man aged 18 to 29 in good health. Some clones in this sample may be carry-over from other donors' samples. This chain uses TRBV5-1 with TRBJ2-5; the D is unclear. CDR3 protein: CASSESGETQYF. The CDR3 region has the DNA TGCGCCAGCTCAGAGTCTGGGGAGACCCAGTACTTC.